Following are 27 T cell receptor beta chains from one sample sequenced in a study of cytomegalovirus exposure and HLA in healthy donors. Vbeta (60) and Jbeta (13) primers were used in the PCR. Some clones are missing from TCRdb's copy, which holds only in-frame ones; the method was immunoSEQ multiplex PCR. Of around 150,000 clones in the sample, roughly 77% are singletons; the top ten hold approximately 5%. Sequencing used PBMCs. The receptors derive from a man aged 18 to 30 in good health and CMV-seropositive.

This clone was recorded only once. The rearrangement joins TRBV7-2 to TRBJ2-2, with D perhaps TRBD2 (6 bases). V was trimmed by 6 bases and J by 4 bases, leaving 18 bases between them. CDR1 SGHTA and CDR2 FQGNSA come from the germline V gene. The CDR3 has 16 residues. The CDR3 is CASSSRGGTVTGELFF. CDR3 bases: TGTGCCAGCAGTTCAAGGGGCGGGACGGTCACCGGGGAGCTGTTTTTT.

The rearrangement uses TRBV7-9 and TRBJ2-1; perhaps TRBD1 as D (6 bases). CDR1 and CDR2 from the germline V gene are SEHNR and FQNEAQ (reference sequence). This CDR3 comprises 15 residues. The V end was cut by 1 base, the J end by 4 bases, with 11 bases between. The CDR3 spells CASSLEQGLYNEQFF. The DNA for the CDR3 is TGTGCCAGCAGCTTAGAACAGGGTCTATACAATGAGCAGTTCTTC.

This clone was recorded once. V is TRBV19 and J is TRBJ1-1, with D maybe TRBD1 (6 bases). The germline CDR1 and CDR2 sequences are LNHDA and SQIVND (reference sequence). The ends were cut back, 7 bases at V and 4 bases at J, with 19 bases in the middle. The CDR3 is 15 residues long. CDR3 sequence: CASTKGKQGGTEAFF. CDR3 coding DNA: TGTGCCAGTACCAAGGGGAAACAAGGGGGCACTGAAGCTTTCTTT.

CDR3 in amino acids: CASQTDLGTGELFF. The CDR3, as DNA: TGTGCCAGTCAAACCGACCTAGGAACCGGGGAGCTGTTTTTT. V and J are TRBV2 and TRBJ2-2, with D uncertain. Trimming stripped 9 bases from V and 5 bases from J, with 16 bases between. This CDR3 has 14 residues. Germline V gene lookup returns CDR1 SNHLY and CDR2 FYNNEI.

The rearrangement joins TRBV28 to TRBJ2-5; the D gene is possibly TRBD2 (7 bases). Germline CDR1 MDHEN, CDR2 SYDVKM. The CDR3 covers 13 residues. V gave up 5 bases and J gave up 10 bases, with 17 bases separating them. CDR3 sequence reads: CASSKRGRVFQYF. For the CDR3, the DNA is TGTGCCAGCAGTAAAAGGGGGAGGGTATTCCAGTACTTC.

The chain joins TRBV7-2 to TRBJ2-1; D not resolved. Germline CDR1 SGHTA, CDR2 FQGNSA. The V end was cut by 4 bases, the J end by 7 bases, with 8 bases between. CDR3 size: 12 residues. CDR3 sequence (DNA): TGTGCCAGCAGCTCCTACTTGAATGAGCAGTTCTTC. This encodes CASSSYLNEQFF.

The V gene is TRBV5-6, the J gene TRBJ2-7, with TRBD1 matching over 9 bases. Germline V gives CDR1 SGHDT, CDR2 YYEEEE. The CDR3 consists of 15 residues. The ends lost 3 bases at V and 6 bases at J; junction bases unmatched: 10. The CDR3 nucleotides are TGTGCCAGCAGCTGGATAGGGGACAGGGTAAGCGAGCAGTACGTC. It is translated as CASSWIGDRVSEQYV.

V usage is TRBV5-6 and J usage is TRBJ1-5, with D perhaps TRBD1 (6 bases). Trimming took off 0 bases at V and 7 bases at J, with 23 bases between the two ends. CDR1 and CDR2 (germline): SGHDT, YYEEEE. This CDR3 is built from 18 residues. The CDR3 sequence is CASSLDSGGVRGAQPQHF. CDR3 in DNA: TGTGCCAGCAGCTTGGATTCCGGCGGTGTCAGGGGAGCCCAGCCCCAGCATTTT.

The rearrangement joins TRBV6-5 to TRBJ2-2; the D gene is possibly TRBD2 (5 bases). Germline CDR1 and CDR2: MNHEY and SVGAGI. The CDR3 runs 15 residues. V was shortened by 6 bases and J by 5 bases, with 16 bases between the two germline ends. This CDR3 is CASRRGMVGTGELFF. CDR3 coding DNA: TGTGCCAGCAGGCGAGGGATGGTGGGGACCGGGGAGCTGTTTTTT.

V is TRBV10-3 and J is TRBJ1-2; D is unresolved. The CDR3 runs 14 residues. In germline, CDR1 is ENHRY, CDR2 SYGVKD. Trimming removed 0 bases at V and 2 bases at J, with 7 bases between. The CDR3 sequence is CAISESSVNYGYTF. The CDR3 bases are TGTGCCATCAGTGAGTCGAGTGTGAACTATGGCTACACCTTC.

The V gene is TRBV9, the J gene TRBJ2-1; 14 nucleotides align to TRBD2. Unmatched junction bases numbered 11, after V lost 3 bases and J lost 9 bases. CDR3 length: 17 amino acids. The germline V gene has CDR1 SGDLS and CDR2 YYNGEE. The CDR3 protein is CASSAYSGTSGSGEQFF. In DNA, the CDR3 is TGTGCCAGCAGCGCCTACTCCGGGACTAGCGGGAGCGGTGAGCAGTTCTTC.

The chain is built from TRBV7-8 and TRBJ1-5; 9 nucleotides line up with TRBD1. CDR1 and CDR2 from the germline V gene are SGHVS and FQNEAQ. With V trimmed by 3 bases and J by 5 bases, 8 bases remained unmatched. The CDR3 runs to 16 residues. The CDR3 is CASSLYRTGVHQPQHF. The CDR3 DNA reads as TGTGCCAGCAGCTTGTACAGGACAGGGGTGCATCAGCCCCAGCATTTT.

The chain has TRBV19 and TRBJ2-7; 8 bases match TRBD2. With 5 bases clipped from V and 0 bases from J, the junction kept 6 bases outside the gene matches. The germline gives CDR1 LNHDA, CDR2 SQIVND (reference sequence). CDR3 size: 15 residues. The CDR3 coding sequence is TGTGCCAGTAGTGTAGCCAGCGGGAGCTCCTACGAGCAGTACGTC. This encodes CASSVASGSSYEQYV.

The V gene is TRBV29-1, the J gene TRBJ2-5; TRBD2 aligns across 13 bases. The V segment lost 5 bases and the J segment 0 bases; nucleotides outside the gene matches: 9. The germline V gene encodes CDR1 SQVTM and CDR2 ANQGSEA. This CDR3 is built from 17 residues. This chain's CDR3 is CSVPGLAGSLYQETQYF. The CDR3 bases are TGCAGCGTTCCGGGACTAGCGGGATCCTTGTACCAAGAGACCCAGTACTTC. Looking up the rest from reference TRBV29-1 and TRBJ2-5 gives the full variable domain: SAVISQKPSRDICQRGTSLTIQCQVDSQVTMMFWYRQQPGQSLTLIATANQGSEATYESGFVIDKFPISRPNLTFSTLTVSNMSPEDSSIYLCSVPGLAGSLYQETQYFGPGTRLLVL.

The CDR3 sequence: CASSEVAAWTGGDTDTQYF. Written as DNA, the CDR3 is TGTGCCAGCAGTGAAGTTGCGGCCTGGACAGGGGGCGACACAGATACGCAGTATTTT. The chain uses TRBV2 and TRBJ2-3; 11 bases agree with TRBD1. The CDR3 has 19 residues. The V and J ends lost 1 base and 2 bases, in that order; junction bases with no gene match: 11. Germline V gene lookup returns CDR1 SNHLY and CDR2 FYNNEI.

The rearrangement uses TRBV6-1 and TRBJ1-5; tentatively, D is TRBD1 (5 bases). The germline V gene encodes CDR1 MNHNS and CDR2 SASEGT. The CDR3 sequence is 15 residues long. V was cut by 0 bases and J by 7 bases, with 13 bases left in between. CDR3 sequence reads: CASSEAEGSWQPQHF. The DNA for the CDR3 is TGTGCCAGCAGTGAAGCGGAGGGGAGCTGGCAGCCCCAGCATTTT.

This clone was observed a few times. The CDR3 region is CASSSVTGGNDGYTF. For the CDR3, the DNA is TGTGCCAGCAGTTCAGTGACAGGGGGAAATGATGGCTACACCTTC. The gene calls are TRBV6-5 and TRBJ1-2, with 9 bases aligning to TRBD1. With V trimmed by 4 bases and J by 6 bases, 9 bases remained unmatched. The CDR3 runs 15 residues. CDR1 is MNHEY and CDR2 is SVGAGI in the germline V gene.

The chain has TRBV29-1 and TRBJ2-2; weak D call: TRBD2 (6 bases). This CDR3 has 12 amino acids. Germline-derived CDR1 and CDR2 are SQVTM and ANQGSEA. Trimming cost V 7 bases and J 6 bases, with 12 bases left between them. CDR3 in amino acids: CSAGPGAGELFF. The CDR3 DNA follows: TGCAGCGCCGGACCGGGGGCCGGGGAGCTGTTTTTT.

The V call is TRBV10-2, the J call TRBJ2-1; D is perhaps TRBD2 (6 bases). Germline lookup yields CDR1 WSHSY and CDR2 SAAADI. The CDR3 consists of 16 residues. Trimming took 7 bases from V and 0 from J, leaving 16 bases between them. The CDR3 DNA follows: TGCGCCAGCACCAGCGGAGGGACCCTCTCCTACAATGAGCAGTTCTTC. It encodes CASTSGGTLSYNEQFF.

A few counts support this clone. Different DNA sequences within this sample yield the same CDR3. The rearrangement uses TRBV5-5 and TRBJ2-1; the match to TRBD1 covers 7 bases. V was clipped by 2 bases and J by 5 bases; unmatched bases: 7. CDR1 SGHKS and CDR2 YYEKEE come from the germline V gene (reference sequence). The CDR3 extends over 15 amino acids. The CDR3 nucleotides read TGTGCCAGCAGCTTTAGGGGGCAGGGGAACAATGAGCAGTTCTTC. It yields the protein CASSFRGQGNNEQFF.

The chain is built from TRBV30 and TRBJ2-3, with TRBD2 as a possible D gene (6 bases). In germline, CDR1 is GTSNPN, CDR2 SVGIG (reference sequence). This CDR3 spans 16 amino acids. The V end was cut by 4 bases, the J end by 6 bases, with 23 bases between. The CDR3 nucleotides are TGTGCCTGGACCTACGGGGCCGGGGGTTCTGGGGATACGCAGTATTTT. Protein product: CAWTYGAGGSGDTQYF.

The table lists this clone with a count of one. Other DNA sequences within the sample encode an identical CDR3. The chain is built from TRBV4-1 and TRBJ2-7, with 11 positions matching TRBD1. Germline V gene lookup returns CDR1 MGHRA and CDR2 YSYEKL. The CDR3 runs to 14 residues. V lost 3 bases and J lost 6; bases outside the gene matches: 4. The CDR3 bases are TGCGCCAGCAGCCAGGGGACAGGGGGTGGCGAGCAGTACGTC. It translates to CASSQGTGGGEQYV.

This clone was detected only a few times. This chain links TRBV2 with TRBJ1-2; D perhaps matches TRBD1 (5 bases). V lost 2 bases and J 6 bases, leaving 10 bases between the germline ends. This CDR3 has 13 amino acids. Germline lookup yields CDR1 SNHLY and CDR2 FYNNEI. The CDR3 loop is CASSELQGHGYTF. In DNA form, the CDR3 reads TGTGCCAGCAGTGAACTGCAGGGCCATGGCTACACCTTC.

This clone came up once. The chain uses TRBV7-8 and TRBJ1-2; D gene uncertain. This CDR3 region has 17 residues. V gave up 1 base and J gave up 0 bases, with 15 bases separating them. Per the germline V gene, CDR1 is SGHVS and CDR2 is FQNEAQ. CDR3 sequence reads: CASSLVVRERANYGYTF. DNA of the CDR3: TGTGCCAGCAGCTTAGTAGTACGCGAGCGGGCTAACTATGGCTACACCTTC.

This clone was found a few times. The gene calls are TRBV30 and TRBJ1-2, with TRBD1 identical over 8 bases. Germline CDR1 is GTSNPN and CDR2 is SVGIG (reference sequence). With 4 bases clipped from V and 6 bases from J, the junction kept 7 bases outside the gene matches. CDR3 length: 13 residues. CDR3 protein: CAWTVGQGNGYTF. The CDR3 region has the DNA TGTGCCTGGACTGTCGGACAGGGCAATGGCTACACCTTC.

The chain carries TRBV5-1 and TRBJ1-5, with 8 nucleotides matching TRBD1. Germline V gives CDR1 SGHRS, CDR2 YFSETQ. The CDR3 totals 14 residues. The J segment lost 4 bases and the V segment lost 4 bases, leaving 4 bases of the junction unmatched. Here the CDR3 reads CASSTTGVNQPQHF. Written as DNA, the CDR3 is TGCGCCAGCAGCACGACAGGGGTGAATCAGCCCCAGCATTTT.

On this clone: One end of the junction varies from germline; a read error may be responsible. The chain uses TRBV7-7 and TRBJ2-1; 10 nucleotides match TRBD2. Germline CDR1 SSHAT, CDR2 FNYEAQ (reference sequence). The CDR3 length is 16 residues. The DNA for the CDR3 is TGTGCTAGCAGCTTAGATTTGGCTAGCGGGAGACAGGAGCAGTTCTTC. It translates to CASSLDLASGRQEQFF.